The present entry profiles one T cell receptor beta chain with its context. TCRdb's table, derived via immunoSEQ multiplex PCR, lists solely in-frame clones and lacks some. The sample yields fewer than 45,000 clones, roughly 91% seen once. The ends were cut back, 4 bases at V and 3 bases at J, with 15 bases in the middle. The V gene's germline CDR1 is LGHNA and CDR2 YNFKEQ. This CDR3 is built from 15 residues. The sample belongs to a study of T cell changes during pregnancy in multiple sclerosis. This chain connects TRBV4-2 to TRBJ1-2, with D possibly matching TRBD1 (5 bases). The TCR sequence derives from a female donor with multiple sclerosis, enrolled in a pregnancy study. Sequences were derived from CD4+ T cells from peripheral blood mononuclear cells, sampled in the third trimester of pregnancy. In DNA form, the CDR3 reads TGTGCCAGCAGCCTCCACTTCGGAGGGGACTATGGCTACACCTTC. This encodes CASSLHFGGDYGYTF.